These 3 T cell receptor beta chains originate from one sample sequenced in a study of cytomegalovirus exposure and HLA in healthy donors listed by TCRdb under 2017. Library preparation employed the immunoSEQ multiplex PCR assay. For the multiplex PCR, a mixture combining 60 forward primers for TCR Vbeta segments and 13 reverse primers for TCR Jbeta segments was used. Held by TCRdb, this immuneACCESS table contains in-frame sequences only and omits some clones. Under half of the omission traces to an unresolved V gene where checked; the cause of the rest is unknown. For this sample there are about 120,000 clones; 83% appear just once. The top ten constitute 20% of the sample. Sequenced sample: PBMCs. All receptors come from a man younger than 30 in good health and CMV-seropositive.

The chain couples TRBV19 to TRBJ2-6, with 9 bases identical to TRBD1. The germline gives CDR1 LNHDA, CDR2 SQIVND (reference sequence). V lost 3 bases to trimming and J lost 2 bases; unmatched junction nucleotides: 8. The CDR3 runs to 18 residues. The CDR3 DNA is TGTGCCAGTAGTATCTGGGGACAGGGCCGCACTGGGGCCAACGTCCTGACTTTC. Translated, it gives CASSIWGQGRTGANVLTF.

This clone has just a few counts. The chain recombines TRBV6-1 with TRBJ1-5; maybe TRBD1 (6 bases). CDR3 size: 14 residues. Trimming cost V 2 bases and J 4 bases, with 9 bases left between them. The germline CDR1 and CDR2 sequences are MNHNS and SASEGT. The CDR3 DNA reads as TGTGCCAGCAGTGAACCTACAGGGAATCAGCCCCAGCATTTT. This translates into CASSEPTGNQPQHF.

The rearrangement links TRBV10-3 to TRBJ1-2; perhaps TRBD1 as D (6 bases). Germline V gives CDR1 ENHRY, CDR2 SYGVKD. The CDR3 is 16 amino acids. V lost 0 bases and J 5 bases, leaving 16 bases between the germline ends. In nucleotides, the CDR3 is TGTGCCATCAGTGAGTCGAAAGGGGGGGGAGTTTATGGCTACACCTTC. This sequence encodes CAISESKGGGVYGYTF.